This is a list of T cell receptor beta chains from one sample in a study of early stage breast cancer tumors. TCRdb's table, derived via immunoSEQ multiplex PCR, lists solely in-frame clones and lacks some. The sample comprises 25,000 to 35,000 clones, around 53% of which are singletons, and around 9.1% rests with the top ten. The sequenced sample was breast tumor tissue. All receptors derive from a person aged 45 to 60 with breast cancer. Both conserved end residues are part of each CDR3. A D gene is named only where the DNA matches it firmly. Clone size appears in some rows only: once, few, many, or a class for an expanded clone.

size	J	D	V	DNA	CDR3
.	TRBJ2-7	.	TRBV7-8	TGTGCCAGCAGCTTACAGACCGATGGGACCTTCCAAGGCTACGAGCAGTACTTC	CASSLQTDGTFQGYEQYF
.	TRBJ2-7	TRBD1	TRBV28	TGTGCCAGCAATTCGGGACAGGGGGCCTTCTACGAGCAGTACTTC	CASNSGQGAFYEQYF
.	TRBJ1-6	TRBD1	TRBV6-5	TGTGCCAGCAGACGTGACGGGACAGGGAATTCACCCCTCCACTTT	CASRRDGTGNSPLHF
.	TRBJ2-3	.	TRBV11-2	TGTGCCAGCAGCTTTGGAGGCACAGATACGCAGTATTTT	CASSFGGTDTQYF
.	TRBJ2-2	TRBD2	TRBV5-4	TGTGCCAGCAGCCCCACTAGCGGGATTAGGGACGGGGAGCTGTTTTTT	CASSPTSGIRDGELFF
.	TRBJ2-1	TRBD2	TRBV5-6	TGTGCCAGCAGCTCGGCCGTAAGGACTAGTCCCAAGTCTAACAATGAGCAGTTCTTC	CASSSAVRTSPKSNNEQFF
.	TRBJ2-2	.	TRBV7-3	TGTGCCAGCAGCCACGGGACTTCGAACACCGGGGAGCTGTTTTTT	CASSHGTSNTGELFF
.	TRBJ2-5	.	TRBV6-1	TGTGCCAGCAGTCCCTGGACCGGGGGAGAGACCCAGTACTTC	CASSPWTGGETQYF
.	TRBJ2-7	TRBD1	TRBV9	TGTGCCAGCAGCGTAGCTCCGGACAGGACTTCCTACGAGCAGTACTTC	CASSVAPDRTSYEQYF
.	TRBJ1-1	TRBD1	TRBV11-3	TGTGCCAGCAGCTATTTCGGCGACAGGGCCCCGATCACTGAAGCTTTCTTT	CASSYFGDRAPITEAFF
.	TRBJ2-7	TRBD2	TRBV7-9	TGTGCCAGCAGCCCCCCTGGGAGCGGGAGCTACGAGCAGTACTTC	CASSPPGSGSYEQYF
few	TRBJ1-5	.	TRBV7-9	TGTGCCAGCAGCGACGGGGGGGGGATCGGCAATCAGCCCCAGCATTTT	CASSDGGGIGNQPQHF
.	TRBJ1-5	.	TRBV6-1	TGTGCCAGCAGTGAAGCGGTTCTAGGGGATCAGCCCCAGCATTTT	CASSEAVLGDQPQHF
.	TRBJ2-1	TRBD2	TRBV5-1	TGCGCCAGCAGCTCCGGGACTAGCTGGGTGGATGAGCAGTTCTTC	CASSSGTSWVDEQFF
.	TRBJ1-2	TRBD1	TRBV5-1	TGCGCCAGCAGCAGGACAGGGGCCGCCTCTAACTATGGCTACACCTTC	CASSRTGAASNYGYTF
.	TRBJ2-1	.	TRBV5-1	TGCGCCAGCAGCTCGGATAGCTCCTACAATGAGCAGTTCTTC	CASSSDSSYNEQFF
.	TRBJ2-2	.	TRBV6-4	TGTGCCACCCGGGACCAAGCCGTCGGGGAGCTGTTTTTT	CATRDQAVGELFF
.	TRBJ2-1	.	TRBV7-8	TGTGCCAGCAGCTTAGATTCAGGGTACGGTGAGCAGTTCTTC	CASSLDSGYGEQFF
.	TRBJ1-2	TRBD1	TRBV15	TGTGCCACCAGCAGAGGAGGGGACAGGGGGTATGGCTACACCTTC	CATSRGGDRGYGYTF
few	TRBJ2-1	TRBD2	TRBV6-1	TGTGCCAGCGTTTCACTAGCGTACACCTACAATGAGCAGTTCTTC	CASVSLAYTYNEQFF
.	TRBJ2-3	.	TRBV4-3	TGCGCCAGCAGCCAGATAGCGGATTACACAGATACGCAGTATTTT	CASSQIADYTDTQYF
.	TRBJ2-1	.	TRBV7-2	TGTGCCAGCAGCTCCGACACTTACTCCTACAATGAGCAGTTCTTC	CASSSDTYSYNEQFF
.	TRBJ1-4	.	TRBV10-3	TGTGCCATCAGTGAAATGATGGGTGAAAAACTGTTTTTT	CAISEMMGEKLFF
few	TRBJ2-7	TRBD1	TRBV6-6	TGTGCCAGCATCGGGACAGGGTCCTACGAGCAGTACTTC	CASIGTGSYEQYF
.	TRBJ2-7	.	TRBV18	TGTGCCAGCTCACCACGCGGGAACGAGCAGTACTTC	CASSPRGNEQYF
.	TRBJ2-4	.	TRBV7-2	TGTGCCAGCAGCTTAGTTGGTCATCACTACGTTGCCGAGCGGGCCATTCAGTACTTC	CASSLVGHHYVAERAIQYF
few	TRBJ2-1	.	TRBV5-1	TGCGCCAGCAGCTTGGTAGCTAGCTCCTACAATGAGCAGTTCTTC	CASSLVASSYNEQFF
.	TRBJ2-5	.	TRBV11-3	TGTGCCAGCAGCTTAAGGGGTGACGAGACCCAGTACTTC	CASSLRGDETQYF